Shown below are 22 T cell receptor beta chains from a single sample sequenced in a study of CD8 T cells in ankylosing spondylitis. From the 5' RACE reads, TCRdb called clonotypes with MiXCR, one entry per CDR3 protein. The table includes 250,000 to 400,000 distinct CDR3 sequences, 11% detected once. The specimen was blood, either unsorted or a sorted T cell fraction (not recorded which). These receptors were collected from a female donor with ankylosing spondylitis or in good health (not recorded which).

The CDR3: CSARDYDNQPQHF. The CDR3 bases are TGCAGTGCTAGAGATTACGACAATCAGCCCCAGCATTTT. The chain joins TRBV20-1 to TRBJ1-5; D is ambiguous. The germline CDR1 and CDR2 sequences are DFQATT and SNEGSKA (reference sequence). There are 13 residues in the CDR3. Trimming removed 0 bases at V and 3 bases at J, with 6 bases between.

This clonotype was counted ten times or more. This chain joins TRBV29-1 and TRBJ2-1; D unclear. CDR1 is SQVTM, CDR2 ANQGSEA, per germline. The germline V and J ends were trimmed by 4 bases and 6 bases, with 4 bases remaining between them. This CDR3 is built from 10 residues. In DNA, the CDR3 is TGCAGCGTTGGGACCAATGAGCAGTTCTTC. Encoded protein: CSVGTNEQFF.

This clonotype was seen ten or more times. The chain couples TRBV12-3 or TRBV12-4 to TRBJ1-5; D remains unclear. CDR3 length: 13 residues. V dropped 2 bases and J dropped 1 base, with 3 bases sitting between them. CDR3 loop: CASSLLSNQPQHF. The CDR3 region has the DNA TGTGCCAGCAGTTTATTAAGCAATCAGCCCCAGCATTTT.

This clonotype was seen a few times. The chain uses TRBV14 and TRBJ2-3; a weak D match, TRBD2 (6 bases). Germline lookup yields CDR1 SGHDN and CDR2 FVKESK. V lost 2 bases and J 1 base, leaving 10 bases between the germline ends. CDR3 size: 15 residues. The CDR3 nucleotides are TGTGCCAGCAGCCAATCTAGCGCGGGCACAGATACGCAGTATTTT. Protein product: CASSQSSAGTDTQYF.

The chain recombines TRBV20-1 with TRBJ2-7, with TRBD1 matching over 8 bases. The length of the CDR3 is 13 residues. Germline-derived CDR1 and CDR2 are DFQATT and SNEGSKA (reference sequence). V shed 5 bases and J 5 bases; nucleotides not matched to a gene: 8. CDR3 in DNA: TGCAGTGCTGGACAGGGTGGCTGGGACGAGCAGTACTTC. It yields the protein CSAGQGGWDEQYF.

This clonotype came up many times. The V gene is TRBV20-1, the J gene TRBJ1-5; 7 nucleotides match TRBD1. Trimming at V came to 3 bases and at J to 2 bases, leaving 4 bases not matched to a gene. Germline values: CDR1 DFQATT, CDR2 SNEGSKA (reference sequence). CDR3 length: 14 amino acids. Here the CDR3 reads CSARLGGGNQPQHF. Here the CDR3 DNA reads TGCAGTGCTAGGCTAGGGGGCGGCAATCAGCCCCAGCATTTT.

The chain uses TRBV6-2 or TRBV6-3 and TRBJ1-2, with a possible D match to TRBD1 (5 bases). Trimming left V 0 bases short and J 2 bases short, with 13 bases between. The germline V gene encodes CDR1 MNHEY and CDR2 SVGEGT. CDR3 length: 16 amino acids. CDR3: CASSYSRDDPNYGYTF. The CDR3 nucleotides are TGTGCCAGCAGTTACTCCCGGGACGATCCGAACTATGGCTACACCTTC.

This clonotype was seen a few times. The V and J genes are TRBV12-3 or TRBV12-4 and TRBJ1-2; 7 positions agree with TRBD1. This CDR3 has 16 residues. J was trimmed by 2 bases and V by 4 bases; bases with no gene match: 10. CDR3 coding DNA: TGTGCCAGCAGTTCAACACGACAGGGAGGGAACTATGGCTACACCTTC. Translating it yields CASSSTRQGGNYGYTF.

This clonotype was found many times. The chain joins TRBV28 to TRBJ1-6; 9 positions agree with TRBD1. The CDR3 spans 16 residues. Germline V gene sequence: CDR1 MDHEN, CDR2 SYDVKM. Trimming took 5 bases from V and 6 from J; bases not matched to a gene: 8. The CDR3 protein is CASSARTGVGNSPLHF. CDR3 nucleotide sequence: TGTGCCAGCAGTGCCCGGACAGGGGTGGGTAATTCACCCCTCCACTTT.

Many counts were recorded for this clonotype. The CDR3, as DNA: TGTGCCAGCAGCTTCGGGCAGAGCCTTAATTCACCCCTCCACTTT. It specifies CASSFGQSLNSPLHF. V usage is TRBV7-2 and J usage is TRBJ1-6, with D uncertain. V lost 3 bases to trimming and J lost 6 bases, with 12 bases between them. The CDR3 runs to 15 residues. Germline values: CDR1 SGHTA, CDR2 FQGNSA.

This clonotype has a count of ten or more. The chain combines TRBV5-1 with TRBJ2-2, with D maybe TRBD1 (5 bases). The V end was cut by 2 bases, the J end by 3 bases, with 14 bases between. The CDR3 spans 16 residues. Germline CDR1 SGHRS, CDR2 YFSETQ. This CDR3 is CASSFDRTLYTGELFF. The CDR3 region has the DNA TGCGCCAGCAGCTTCGATAGGACACTTTACACCGGGGAGCTGTTTTTT.

The CDR3 sequence: CASSPDSPTSSPLHF. The CDR3 DNA sequence: TGCGCCAGCAGCCCGGACTCCCCGACGAGTTCACCCCTCCACTTT. V usage is TRBV5-1 and J usage is TRBJ1-6; D not resolved. Germline values: CDR1 SGHRS, CDR2 YFSETQ. This CDR3 comprises 15 residues. The ends were cut back, 4 bases at V and 9 bases at J, with 17 bases in the middle.

This clonotype was detected a few times. This chain links TRBV19 with TRBJ1-2, with D maybe TRBD1 (6 bases). Germline V gives CDR1 LNHDA, CDR2 SQIVND (reference sequence). V shed 5 bases and J shed 7 bases, with 20 bases lying between them. This CDR3 comprises 15 residues. In nucleotides, the CDR3 is TGTGCCAGTAGTTCGGACTCTCGCAGGGGAGGTGGCTACACCTTC. Its translation: CASSSDSRRGGGYTF. Variable domain in full (rest from reference TRBV19 and TRBJ1-2): DGGITQSPKYLFRKEGQNVTLSCEQNLNHDAMYWYRQDPGQGLRLIYYSQIVNDFQKGDIAEGYSVSREKKESFPLTVTSAQKNPTAFYLCASSSDSRRGGGYTFGSGTRLTVV.

This clonotype was picked up a small number of times. This chain links TRBV28 with TRBJ2-1, with D possibly matching TRBD2 (5 bases). The CDR3 has 14 residues. Deletions cut 3 bases from V and 8 bases from J, with 14 bases between. Per germline, CDR1 MDHEN and CDR2 SYDVKM. In DNA form, the CDR3 reads TGTGCCAGCAGTTTCGGTGGGAGCCTCGATGAGCAGTTCTTC. Residues: CASSFGGSLDEQFF.

With respect to this clonotype: This may be a read error, as it is one base from a much larger clone. J is TRBJ2-3 and V is TRBV9; the D gene is possibly TRBD2 (6 bases). CDR1 is SGDLS, CDR2 YYNGEE, per germline. The germline V and J ends were trimmed by 0 bases and 11 bases, with 7 bases remaining between them. The CDR3 is 11 residues long. DNA for the CDR3: TGTGCCAGCAGCGTAGCGGGGGTGCAGTATTTT. Translating gives CASSVAGVQYF.

Only a few counts were recorded for this clonotype. The rearrangement uses TRBV27 and TRBJ1-5; possible D gene TRBD1, 5 bases. From germline, CDR1 is MNHEY and CDR2 SMNVEV (reference sequence). Deletions cut 5 bases from V and 2 bases from J, with 16 bases between. The CDR3 extends over 16 amino acids. The CDR3 loop is CASSDWGGVGNQPQHF. The CDR3 bases are TGTGCCAGCAGTGACTGGGGAGGGGTAGGCAATCAGCCCCAGCATTTT.

As for this clonotype: Since a much larger clone is just one base distant, this may be a read error. The V call is TRBV5-1, the J call TRBJ2-3, with 7 bases matching TRBD2. The length of the CDR3 is 16 residues. The trim removed 4 bases at V and 3 bases at J, leaving 11 bases unmatched. Per the germline V gene, CDR1 is SGHRS and CDR2 is YFSETQ. Here the CDR3 reads CASSVSPGAGTDTQYF. In DNA, the CDR3 is TGCGCCAGCAGCGTCTCTCCGGGAGCGGGGACAGATACGCAGTATTTT.

This clonotype was recorded at least ten times. This chain connects TRBV12-3 or TRBV12-4 to TRBJ1-1, with a weak D call TRBD1 (6 bases). The germline V and J ends were trimmed by 3 bases and 6 bases, with 14 bases remaining between them. This CDR3 has 14 amino acids. The CDR3 spells CASSFSGGAPEAFF. In nucleotides, the CDR3 is TGTGCCAGCAGTTTCTCCGGGGGCGCACCTGAAGCTTTCTTT.

This clonotype was picked up a small number of times. The chain recombines TRBV27 with TRBJ1-5; tentatively, D is TRBD1 (6 bases). The V and J ends lost 0 bases and 7 bases respectively, with 13 bases between them. This CDR3 contains 15 residues. Per the germline V gene, CDR1 is MNHEY and CDR2 is SMNVEV (reference sequence). CDR3 amino acids: CASSLSWGARQPQHF. The CDR3 DNA is TGTGCCAGCAGTTTATCGTGGGGGGCCAGGCAGCCCCAGCATTTT.

This clonotype was found once. One junction end does not reproduce the germline sequence, and a read error may be involved. V gene TRBV7-9 combines with J gene TRBJ2-5, with 11 nucleotides matching TRBD2. This CDR3 spans 15 amino acids. The V gene's germline CDR1 is SEHNR and CDR2 FQNEAQ (reference sequence). The CDR3 is CASSTGTSGKETHYF. CDR3 nucleotides: TGTGCCAGCAGTACTGGGACTAGCGGTAAAGAGACCCATTACTTC.

There are many counts of this clonotype. The rearrangement uses TRBV12-3 or TRBV12-4 and TRBJ2-1; D gene unclear. V was clipped by 11 bases and J by 5 bases, with 13 bases between them. CDR3 length equals 12 residues. CDR3 bases: TGTGCCTCCGGGCAGCTTAACAATGAGCAGTTCTTC. Protein: CASGQLNNEQFF.

This clonotype was counted many times. This chain joins TRBV9 and TRBJ2-5; D is unclear. Germline V gene lookup returns CDR1 SGDLS and CDR2 YYNGEE. This CDR3 contains 10 residues. V was shortened by 7 bases and J by 7 bases, with 8 bases between the two germline ends. Here the CDR3 DNA reads TGTGCCAGCGCCCTTCGGACCCAGTACTTC. Translating it yields CASALRTQYF.